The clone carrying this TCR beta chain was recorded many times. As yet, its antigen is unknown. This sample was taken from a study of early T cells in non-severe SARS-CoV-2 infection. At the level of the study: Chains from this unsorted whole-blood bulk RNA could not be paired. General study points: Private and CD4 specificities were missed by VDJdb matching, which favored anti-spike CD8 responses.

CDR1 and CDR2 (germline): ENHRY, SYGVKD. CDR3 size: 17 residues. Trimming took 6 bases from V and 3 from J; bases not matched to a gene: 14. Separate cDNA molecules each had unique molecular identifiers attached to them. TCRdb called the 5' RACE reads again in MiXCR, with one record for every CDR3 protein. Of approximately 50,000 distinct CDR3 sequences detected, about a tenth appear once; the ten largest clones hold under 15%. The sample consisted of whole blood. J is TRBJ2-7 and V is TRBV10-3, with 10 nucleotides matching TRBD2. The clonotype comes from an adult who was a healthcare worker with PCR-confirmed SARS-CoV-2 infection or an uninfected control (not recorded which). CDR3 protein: CAISGPSGRGFGYEQYF. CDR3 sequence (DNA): TGTGCCATCAGCGGGCCTAGCGGGAGAGGGTTTGGCTACGAGCAGTACTTC.